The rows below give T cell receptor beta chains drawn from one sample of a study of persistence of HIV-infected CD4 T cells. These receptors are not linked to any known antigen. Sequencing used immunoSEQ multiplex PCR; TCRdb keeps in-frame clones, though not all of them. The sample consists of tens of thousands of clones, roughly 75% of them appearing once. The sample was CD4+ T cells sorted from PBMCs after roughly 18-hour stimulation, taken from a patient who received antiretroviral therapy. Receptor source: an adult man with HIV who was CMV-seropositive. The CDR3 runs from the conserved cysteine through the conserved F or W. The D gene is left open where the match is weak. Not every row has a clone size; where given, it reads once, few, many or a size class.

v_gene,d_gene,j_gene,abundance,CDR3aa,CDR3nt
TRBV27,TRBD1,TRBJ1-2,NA,CASSPWTGRSEGYTF,TGTGCCAGCAGTCCCTGGACAGGGAGGTCGGAGGGCTACACCTTC
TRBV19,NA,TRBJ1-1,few,CATRGRDTEAFF,TGTGCCACAAGGGGCAGAGACACTGAAGCTTTCTTT
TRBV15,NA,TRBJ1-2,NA,CATSRDIDRNYGYTF,TGTGCCACCAGCAGAGATATTGACAGAAACTATGGCTACACCTTC
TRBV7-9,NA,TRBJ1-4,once,CASSLGQQEKLFF,TGTGCCAGCAGCTTAGGACAGCAGGAAAAACTGTTTTTT
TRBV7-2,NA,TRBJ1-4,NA,CASSTGWAGEKLFF,TGTGCCAGCAGCACAGGGTGGGCAGGGGAAAAACTGTTTTTT
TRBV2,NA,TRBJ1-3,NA,CASRLQGGSGNTIYF,TGTGCCAGCAGGTTACAGGGTGGCTCTGGAAACACCATATATTTT
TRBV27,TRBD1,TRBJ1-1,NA,CASSLSQLGTGGYLGDTEAFF,TGTGCCAGCAGTTTATCGCAGCTCGGGACAGGGGGTTATCTCGGGGACACTGAAGCTTTCTTT
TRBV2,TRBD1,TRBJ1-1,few,CASNLQGQPNTEAFF,TGTGCCAGCAACCTACAGGGACAGCCGAACACTGAAGCTTTCTTT
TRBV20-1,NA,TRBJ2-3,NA,CSAPELNTQYF,TGCAGTGCCCCAGAACTTAATACGCAGTATTTT
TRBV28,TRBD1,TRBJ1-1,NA,CASSTSGTGNPEAFF,TGTGCCAGCAGTACCTCCGGGACAGGAAACCCTGAAGCTTTCTTT
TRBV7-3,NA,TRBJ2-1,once,CASSLGGSGRDNEQFF,TGTGCCAGCAGCTTAGGAGGGTCGGGGCGAGACAATGAGCAGTTCTTC
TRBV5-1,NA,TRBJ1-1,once,CASSPGGSGGTEAFF,TGCGCCAGCAGCCCTGGGGGGAGTGGTGGCACTGAAGCTTTCTTT
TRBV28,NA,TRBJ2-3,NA,CASTIGGPGDTQYF,TGTGCCAGCACCATCGGGGGGCCCGGAGATACGCAGTATTTT
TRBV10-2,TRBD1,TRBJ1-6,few,CASSGNDRGSPLHF,TGCGCCAGCAGTGGAAATGACAGGGGATCACCCCTCCACTTT
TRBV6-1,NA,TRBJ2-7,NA,CASSEATQGTYGQYF,TGTGCCAGCAGTGAAGCGACGCAGGGTACGTACGGGCAGTACTTC
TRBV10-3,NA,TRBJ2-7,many,CAISAPRIPEQYF,TGTGCCATCAGTGCCCCCAGGATTCCGGAGCAGTACTTC
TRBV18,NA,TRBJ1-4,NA,CASSPTSSAVEKLFF,TGTGCCAGCTCACCTACGAGCTCGGCGGTTGAAAAACTGTTTTTT
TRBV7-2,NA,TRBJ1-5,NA,CASSLDRTGNQPQHF,TGTGCCAGCAGCTTAGATCGGACAGGCAATCAGCCCCAGCATTTT
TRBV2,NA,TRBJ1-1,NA,CASSRTEAFF,TGTGCCAGCAGTAGGACTGAAGCTTTCTTT
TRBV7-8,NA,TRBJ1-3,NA,CASSSSGAYSGNTIYF,TGTGCCAGCAGCTCCAGCGGGGCCTACTCTGGAAACACCATATATTTT
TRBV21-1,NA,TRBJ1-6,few,CASSPRGRGSSSYNSPLHF,TGTGCCAGCAGCCCGAGAGGACGGGGCTCCAGCTCCTATAATTCACCCCTCCACTTT
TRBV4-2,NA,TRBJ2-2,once,CASSQGASNTGELFF,TGTGCCAGCAGCCAAGGGGCATCGAACACCGGGGAGCTGTTTTTT
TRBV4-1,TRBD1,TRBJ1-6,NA,CASSQESQAGGSYNSPLHF,TGCGCCAGCAGCCAAGAAAGCCAGGCAGGGGGTTCCTATAATTCACCCCTCCACTTT
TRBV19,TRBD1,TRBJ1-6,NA,CASRTGRNSPLHF,TGTGCCAGCCGGACAGGGAGGAATTCACCCCTCCACTTT
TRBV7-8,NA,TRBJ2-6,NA,CASSLQASGANVLTF,TGTGCCAGCAGCCTTCAAGCCTCTGGGGCCAACGTCCTGACTTTC